Shown below are 11 T cell receptor beta chains from a single sample sequenced in a study of cytomegalovirus exposure and HLA in healthy donors. The PCR was carried out with 60 Vbeta primers and 13 Jbeta primers. Method: immunoSEQ multiplex PCR; TCRdb's copy keeps in-frame clones and lacks some. The sample totals tens of thousands of clones; its top ten clones hold under 4%. Sequencing was performed on PBMCs. The source of these receptors is a female donor in good health and CMV-seropositive.

J is TRBJ2-5 and V is TRBV9; 10 positions agree with TRBD2. J was trimmed by 4 bases and V by 4 bases; bases with no gene match: 7. In germline, CDR1 is SGDLS, CDR2 YYNGEE. This CDR3 contains 15 residues. CDR3: CASSPLGLAIETQYF. The CDR3 DNA reads TGTGCCAGCAGCCCTCTGGGACTAGCGATAGAGACCCAGTACTTC.

The chain is built from TRBV18 and TRBJ2-3, with no clear D. Per germline, CDR1 KGHSH and CDR2 LQKENI. The CDR3 contains 13 residues. V was pared by 6 bases and J by 2 bases, with 9 bases between. The CDR3 here is CASSPGVTDTQYF. The CDR3 DNA reads TGTGCCAGCTCTCCCGGTGTCACAGATACGCAGTATTTT.

The chain employs TRBV2 and TRBJ2-7; TRBD1 matches at 9 bases. Losses at the gene ends were 6 bases for V and 2 bases for J; bases not matched to a gene: 5. The CDR3 loop spans 14 amino acids. Germline lookup yields CDR1 SNHLY and CDR2 FYNNEI. This CDR3 is CASSEQGAPYEQYF. CDR3 DNA: TGTGCCAGCAGCGAACAGGGGGCACCCTACGAGCAGTACTTC.

The chain is built from TRBV18 and TRBJ2-1; 15 bases map to TRBD2. From germline, CDR1 is KGHSH and CDR2 LQKENI. The CDR3 extends over 17 amino acids. V trimming: 1 base; J trimming: 6 bases; junction bases outside the gene matches: 4. CDR3 DNA sequence: TGTGCCAGCTCACCACGGACTAGCGGGAGGGCCGGCAATGAGCAGTTCTTC. The encoded protein is CASSPRTSGRAGNEQFF.

This chain connects TRBV7-2 to TRBJ2-5, with D maybe TRBD1 (6 bases). CDR1 and CDR2 from the germline V gene are SGHTA and FQGNSA. The CDR3 has 13 residues. V was cut by 5 bases and J by 7 bases, with 14 bases left in between. In nucleotides, the CDR3 is TGTGCCAGCAGCGCACAGGGCTCCGGGACCCAGTACTTC. It specifies CASSAQGSGTQYF.

This chain's CDR3 is CASSRQEVTEAFF. The CDR3 DNA is TGTGCCAGCAGCCGACAGGAAGTCACTGAAGCTTTCTTT. The rearrangement uses TRBV7-9 and TRBJ1-1; D is perhaps TRBD1 (6 bases). The CDR3 has 13 residues. The ends were cut back, 5 bases at V and 4 bases at J, with 11 bases in the middle. Germline loops: CDR1 SEHNR, CDR2 FQNEAQ (reference sequence).

The chain carries TRBV6-4 and TRBJ2-3, with TRBD1 matching over 7 bases. Germline V gene sequence: CDR1 MRHNA, CDR2 SNTAGT. Trimming took 4 bases from V and 1 from J; bases not matched to a gene: 8. The CDR3 is 16 amino acids. CDR3 bases: TGTGCCAGCAGTGTAAACAGGGGTTCTGGCACAGATACGCAGTATTTT. Its protein product is CASSVNRGSGTDTQYF.

The chain recombines TRBV18 with TRBJ2-7, with 10 bases that match TRBD2. Trimming cost V 6 bases and J 6 bases; bases outside gene matches: 8. The CDR3 covers 14 residues. Germline V gene data show CDR1 as KGHSH and CDR2 as LQKENI. This CDR3 is CASSSGGAALEQYF. In nucleotides, the CDR3 is TGTGCCAGCTCGAGCGGGGGGGCCGCTCTCGAGCAGTACTTC.

The chain combines TRBV18 with TRBJ2-7; 7 bases agree with TRBD1. Trimming took 3 bases from V and 3 from J; bases not matched to a gene: 5. The CDR3 has 14 residues. Germline V lookup: CDR1 KGHSH, CDR2 LQKENI. The CDR3 loop is CASSPDTGVYEQYF. Written as DNA, the CDR3 is TGTGCCAGCTCACCGGATACAGGGGTCTACGAGCAGTACTTC.

The chain combines TRBV6-5 with TRBJ2-4; tentative D call: TRBD1 (5 bases). CDR3 length: 15 amino acids. V shed 0 bases and J shed 7 bases, with 13 bases lying between them. Germline lookup yields CDR1 MNHEY and CDR2 SVGAGI. In nucleotides, the CDR3 is TGTGCCAGCAGTTACTCACAGGATCTAGGGAACATTCAGTACTTC. This sequence encodes CASSYSQDLGNIQYF.

The V call is TRBV6-4, the J call TRBJ2-3; 14 bases match TRBD2. Germline CDR1 reads MRHNA; CDR2 reads SNTAGT. This CDR3 spans 16 amino acids. J was trimmed by 4 bases and V by 3 bases; bases with no gene match: 3. The CDR3 sequence: CASSERTSGGSDTQYF. CDR3 coding DNA: TGTGCCAGCAGTGAACGGACTAGCGGGGGGTCAGATACGCAGTATTTT.